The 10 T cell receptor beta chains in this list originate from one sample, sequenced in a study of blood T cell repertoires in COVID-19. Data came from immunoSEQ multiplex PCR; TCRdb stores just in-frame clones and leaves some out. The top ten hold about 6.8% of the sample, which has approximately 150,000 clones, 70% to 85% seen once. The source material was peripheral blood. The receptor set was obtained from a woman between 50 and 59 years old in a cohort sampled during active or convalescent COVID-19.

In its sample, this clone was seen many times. The CDR3: CASSRGTGGNEKLFF. The CDR3 DNA reads as TGTGCCAGCAGCCGTGGGACAGGGGGGAATGAAAAACTGTTTTTT. The chain combines TRBV6-5 with TRBJ1-4; 11 bases line up with TRBD1. Unmatched junction bases numbered 5, after V lost 6 bases and J lost 5 bases. The CDR3 sequence is 15 residues long. The germline gives CDR1 MNHEY, CDR2 SVGAGI.

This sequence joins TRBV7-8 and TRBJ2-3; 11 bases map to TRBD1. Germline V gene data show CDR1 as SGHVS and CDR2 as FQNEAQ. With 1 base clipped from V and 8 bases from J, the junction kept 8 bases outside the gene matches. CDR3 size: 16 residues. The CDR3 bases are TGTGCCAGCAGCTTAGTACCGGGACAGGGGGTTGGTACGCAGTATTTT. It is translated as CASSLVPGQGVGTQYF.

The CDR3 loop is CASSSLQGRYGYTF. CDR3 coding DNA: TGTGCCAGCAGCTCTTTACAGGGGAGGTATGGCTACACCTTC. V and J are TRBV7-2 and TRBJ1-2; 7 bases map to TRBD1. V shed 4 bases, J shed 5 bases, and the junction held 7 bases outside the gene matches. The germline CDR1 and CDR2 sequences are SGHTA and FQGNSA. The CDR3 runs 14 residues.

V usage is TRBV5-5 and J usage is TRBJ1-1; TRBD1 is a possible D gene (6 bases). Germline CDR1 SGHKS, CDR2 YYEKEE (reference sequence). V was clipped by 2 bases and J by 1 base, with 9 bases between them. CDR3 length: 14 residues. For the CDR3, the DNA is TGTGCCAGCAGCTTCACACAGGGGAACACTGAAGCTTTCTTT. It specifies CASSFTQGNTEAFF. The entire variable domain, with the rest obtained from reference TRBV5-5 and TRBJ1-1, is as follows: DAGVTQSPTHLIKTRGQQVTLRCSPISGHKSVSWYQQVLGQGPQFIFQYYEKEERGRGNFPDRFSARQFPNYSSELNVNALLLGDSALYLCASSFTQGNTEAFFGQGTRLTVV.

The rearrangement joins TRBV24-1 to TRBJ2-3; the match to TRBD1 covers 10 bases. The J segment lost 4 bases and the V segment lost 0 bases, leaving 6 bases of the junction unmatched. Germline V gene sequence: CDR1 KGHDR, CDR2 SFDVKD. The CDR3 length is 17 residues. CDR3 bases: TGTGCCACCAGTGATTTGCCTGGGACAGGGGATCCAGATACGCAGTATTTT. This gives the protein CATSDLPGTGDPDTQYF.

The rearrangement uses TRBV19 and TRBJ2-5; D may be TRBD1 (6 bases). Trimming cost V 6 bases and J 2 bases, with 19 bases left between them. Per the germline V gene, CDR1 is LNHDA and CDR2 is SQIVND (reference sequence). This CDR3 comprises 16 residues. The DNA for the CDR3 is TGTGCCAGTAGCCCAGACACAGGGTCCGTGCAAGAGACCCAGTACTTC. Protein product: CASSPDTGSVQETQYF. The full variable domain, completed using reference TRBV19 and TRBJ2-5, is DGGITQSPKYLFRKEGQNVTLSCEQNLNHDAMYWYRQDPGQGLRLIYYSQIVNDFQKGDIAEGYSVSREKKESFPLTVTSAQKNPTAFYLCASSPDTGSVQETQYFGPGTRLLVL.

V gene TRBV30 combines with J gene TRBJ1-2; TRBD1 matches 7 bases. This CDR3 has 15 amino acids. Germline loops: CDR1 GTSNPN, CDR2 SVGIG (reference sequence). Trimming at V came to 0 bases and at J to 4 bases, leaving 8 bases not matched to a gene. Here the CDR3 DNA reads TGTGCCTGGAGTGTACGTCGACAGGGTGTCTATGGCTACACCTTC. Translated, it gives CAWSVRRQGVYGYTF.

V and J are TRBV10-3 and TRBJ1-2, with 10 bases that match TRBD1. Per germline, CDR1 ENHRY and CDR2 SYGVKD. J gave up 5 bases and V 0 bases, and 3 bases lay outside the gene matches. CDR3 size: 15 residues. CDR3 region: CAISESPGQGYGYTF. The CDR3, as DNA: TGTGCCATCAGTGAGTCCCCGGGACAGGGGTATGGCTACACCTTC.

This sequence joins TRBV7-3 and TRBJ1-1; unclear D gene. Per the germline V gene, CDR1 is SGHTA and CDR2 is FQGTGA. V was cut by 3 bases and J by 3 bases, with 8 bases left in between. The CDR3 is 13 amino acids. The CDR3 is CASSFQIDTEAFF. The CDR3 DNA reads TGTGCCAGCAGCTTCCAAATAGACACTGAAGCTTTCTTT.

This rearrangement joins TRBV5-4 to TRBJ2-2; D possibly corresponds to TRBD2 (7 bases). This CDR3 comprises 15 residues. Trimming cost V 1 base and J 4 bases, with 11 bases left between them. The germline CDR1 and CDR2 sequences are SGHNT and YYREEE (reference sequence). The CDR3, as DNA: TGTGCCAGCAGCTTGTTGGGGGGGCGCACCGGGGAGCTGTTTTTT. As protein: CASSLLGGRTGELFF.